This TCR beta chain was identified during a study of blood T cell repertoires in COVID-19. Profiling relied on immunoSEQ multiplex PCR, and the TCRdb table lists in-frame clones only, not all of them. The table shows some 200,000 clones, with 88% occurring only once. This clone was detected a few times. In germline, CDR1 is KGHSH, CDR2 LQKENI. The J segment lost 3 bases and the V segment lost 3 bases, leaving 4 bases of the junction unmatched. There are 14 residues in the CDR3. The rearrangement links TRBV18 to TRBJ1-2, with 7 nucleotides matching TRBD1. This TCR was sampled from a man in his late teens or twenties with active or convalescent COVID-19. The specimen sequenced was peripheral blood. DNA for the CDR3: TGTGCCAGCTCACCCACGCAGGGGGACTATGGCTACACCTTC. Translation: CASSPTQGDYGYTF.